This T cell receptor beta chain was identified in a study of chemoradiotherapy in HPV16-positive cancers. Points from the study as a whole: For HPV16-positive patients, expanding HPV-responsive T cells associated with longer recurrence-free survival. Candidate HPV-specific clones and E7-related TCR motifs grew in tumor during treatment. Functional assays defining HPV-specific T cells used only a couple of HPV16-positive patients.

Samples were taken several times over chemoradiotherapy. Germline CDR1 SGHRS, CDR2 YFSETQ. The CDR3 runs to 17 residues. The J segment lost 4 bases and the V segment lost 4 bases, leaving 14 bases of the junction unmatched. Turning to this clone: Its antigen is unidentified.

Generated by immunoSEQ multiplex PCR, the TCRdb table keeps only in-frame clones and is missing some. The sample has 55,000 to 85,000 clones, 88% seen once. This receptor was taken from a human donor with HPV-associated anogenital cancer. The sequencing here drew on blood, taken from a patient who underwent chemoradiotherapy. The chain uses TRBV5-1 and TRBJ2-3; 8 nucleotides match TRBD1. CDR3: CASSLGGQGAIADTQYF. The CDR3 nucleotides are TGCGCCAGCAGCCTGGGTGGGCAGGGGGCGATCGCAGATACGCAGTATTTT.